These 12 T cell receptor beta chains were sequenced from one sample in a study of T cell responses to AZD1222 COVID-19 vaccine. The protocol was immunoSEQ multiplex PCR, while the TCRdb copy is restricted to in-frame clones and leaves out a portion. The table has roughly 120,000 clones, 65% to 90% seen once; the top ten hold about 7.8%. The sample in question was peripheral blood, obtained on day 0 of AZD1222 vaccination. These receptor sequences come from an adult in good health.

The chain uses TRBV19 and TRBJ2-3, with 10 bases lining up with TRBD1. After removal of 5 bases from V and 4 bases from J, the junction contained 3 bases not matched to a gene. The CDR3 consists of 14 residues. In germline, CDR1 is LNHDA, CDR2 SQIVND (reference sequence). CDR3 protein: CASSRTGGADTQYF. CDR3 bases: TGTGCCAGTAGTCGGACAGGGGGGGCAGATACGCAGTATTTT.

CDR3 sequence: CASSITGVGEKLFF. The CDR3 DNA is TGTGCCAGCAGCATAACAGGGGTGGGAGAAAAACTGTTTTTT. The chain recombines TRBV7-9 with TRBJ1-4; TRBD1 matches at 7 bases. The J segment lost 8 bases and the V segment lost 5 bases, leaving 8 bases of the junction unmatched. The CDR3 has 14 residues. Germline CDR1 is SEHNR and CDR2 is FQNEAQ (reference sequence). Full variable domain (missing parts from reference TRBV7-9 and TRBJ1-4): DTGVSQNPRHKITKRGQNVTFRCDPISEHNRLYWYRQTLGQGPEFLTYFQNEAQLEKSRLLSDRFSAERPKGSFSTLEIQRTEQGDSAMYLCASSITGVGEKLFFGSGTQLSVL.

The chain employs TRBV11-1 and TRBJ2-5; 7 bases agree with TRBD2. V gave up 5 bases and J gave up 2 bases; unmatched junction bases: 11. This CDR3 comprises 16 residues. In germline, CDR1 is SGHAT, CDR2 FQDESV (reference sequence). CDR3 DNA: TGTGCCAGCAGCCCATCCTTGGGACTACTGCAAGAGACCCAGTACTTC. Its protein is CASSPSLGLLQETQYF.

This chain joins TRBV7-8 and TRBJ2-3, with D perhaps TRBD1 or TRBD2 (5 bases each). V was trimmed by 5 bases and J by 0 bases, leaving 12 bases between them. The CDR3 is 15 residues long. Germline assignment: CDR1 SGHVS and CDR2 FQNEAQ. CDR3 in amino acids: CASSQLGQSTDTQYF. The CDR3 DNA sequence: TGTGCCAGCAGCCAACTAGGACAAAGCACAGATACGCAGTATTTT.

The chain has TRBV2 and TRBJ2-3; 10 bases match TRBD2. The CDR3 contains 17 residues. The V gene's germline CDR1 is SNHLY and CDR2 FYNNEI. Unmatched junction bases numbered 13, after V lost 5 bases and J lost 5 bases. CDR3 DNA: TGTGCCAGCAGTCCCCGGAGCGGGGGGGCCGGTAAAGATACGCAGTATTTT. It translates to CASSPRSGGAGKDTQYF.

The chain employs TRBV7-9 and TRBJ2-1, with D perhaps TRBD2 (5 bases). Trimming left V 0 bases short and J 7 bases short, with 19 bases between. The CDR3 spans 17 residues. CDR1 and CDR2 (germline): SEHNR, FQNEAQ (reference sequence). CDR3: CASSLAPLGEFPNEQFF. CDR3 sequence (DNA): TGTGCCAGCAGCTTAGCCCCCCTCGGGGAGTTCCCGAATGAGCAGTTCTTC. Based on the CDR3 plus reference TRBV7-9 and TRBJ2-1, the full variable domain is DTGVSQNPRHKITKRGQNVTFRCDPISEHNRLYWYRQTLGQGPEFLTYFQNEAQLEKSRLLSDRFSAERPKGSFSTLEIQRTEQGDSAMYLCASSLAPLGEFPNEQFFGPGTRLTVL.

J is TRBJ1-6 and V is TRBV6-5; D is unclear. CDR3 length: 15 amino acids. The germline V gene encodes CDR1 MNHEY and CDR2 SVGAGI. V was trimmed by 4 bases and J by 6 bases, leaving 13 bases between them. The CDR3: CASSSEGPVNSPLHF. The CDR3 nucleotides are TGTGCCAGCAGTTCCGAGGGTCCCGTTAATTCACCCCTCCACTTT.

V and J are TRBV28 and TRBJ1-1; TRBD1 might be the D (6 bases). Germline V gene data show CDR1 as MDHEN and CDR2 as SYDVKM. V was trimmed by 8 bases and J by 4 bases, leaving 14 bases between them. The length of the CDR3 is 13 residues. The CDR3 loop reads CASRPGGRTEAFF. CDR3 sequence (DNA): TGTGCCAGCCGCCCGGGGGGGCGCACTGAAGCTTTCTTT.

The rearrangement uses TRBV19 and TRBJ2-5; maybe TRBD2 (7 bases). CDR3 length: 14 residues. V shed 10 bases and J shed 5 bases, with 20 bases lying between them. The germline gives CDR1 LNHDA, CDR2 SQIVND (reference sequence). This CDR3 reads CATRRGGVGETQYF. The CDR3 nucleotides are TGTGCCACCCGAAGAGGGGGGGTGGGGGAGACCCAGTACTTC.

This rearrangement joins TRBV28 to TRBJ2-1, with 14 bases that match TRBD2. There are 14 residues in the CDR3. The V gene's germline CDR1 is MDHEN and CDR2 SYDVKM. V shed 8 bases and J 7 bases; nucleotides not matched to a gene: 4. CDR3 DNA sequence: TGTGCCAGCCTGGGGACTAGCGGGGGAAATGAGCAGTTCTTC. Encoded protein: CASLGTSGGNEQFF.

CDR3 coding DNA: TGCGCCAGCAGCTTGGTGGTCTCAGATGGGGATACGCAGTATTTT. Translation gives CASSLVVSDGDTQYF. V and J are TRBV5-1 and TRBJ2-3, with D hard to call. The germline CDR1 and CDR2 sequences are SGHRS and YFSETQ. V was trimmed by 0 bases and J by 6 bases, leaving 14 bases between them. This CDR3 is built from 15 residues.

The count of this clone is one. The chain couples TRBV10-3 to TRBJ2-5; D uncertain. V dropped 0 bases and J dropped 4 bases, with 3 bases sitting between them. In germline, CDR1 is ENHRY, CDR2 SYGVKD. This CDR3 spans 12 amino acids. The CDR3 DNA sequence: TGTGCCATCAGTGAGTCGTCAGAGACCCAGTACTTC. The encoded protein is CAISESSETQYF.